This T cell receptor beta chain was obtained from a study of shared clonotypes between healthy human individuals. Data came from immunoSEQ multiplex PCR; TCRdb stores just in-frame clones and leaves some out. Found here are 740,000 or so clones, about three quarters of them singletons; the top ten hold around 2%. Germline loops: CDR1 MDHEN, CDR2 SYDVKM. The CDR3 runs 13 residues. V gave up 6 bases and J gave up 7 bases; unmatched junction bases: 5. This chain links TRBV28 with TRBJ1-5; 8 positions agree with TRBD1. Sequenced: memory CD4+ T cells sorted from blood. Documented subset: CD45RA-negative fraction. This TCR came from a woman aged 25 to 39 in good health. The chain's CDR3 is CASSPDRVQPQHF. The CDR3 nucleotides are TGTGCCAGCAGCCCGGACAGGGTCCAGCCCCAGCATTTT.